A single T cell receptor (beta chain) is shown here with its context. Its antigen is as yet unknown. Assay used: immunoSEQ multiplex PCR; TCRdb lists only in-frame clones, some missing. The table records more than 85,000 clones, around 90% of them present only once. These data belong to a study of T cell responses to AZD1222 COVID-19 vaccine. Turning to the study itself: Second doses were pooled across both intervals (about 4 or about 12 weeks). General study findings and limits: Spike regions recognized by vaccine-associated CD4 TCRs spanned the protein, led by 160-218 and 743-854. There were repertoire samples only from the period after the peak T cell response. Donor demographics were predominantly white British with a female majority; clonal diversity may be underestimated.

CDR3 length: 14 residues. The germline CDR1 and CDR2 sequences are MNHEY and SVGEGT. The V end was cut by 3 bases, the J end by 2 bases, with 10 bases between. This receptor was identified in an adult in good health. The chain uses TRBV6-2 or TRBV6-3 and TRBJ1-2; no clear D gene. The starting material was peripheral blood, obtained on day 0 of AZD1222 vaccination. CDR3 loop: CASSYADGNYGYTF. In DNA, the CDR3 is TGTGCCAGCAGTTATGCTGATGGGAACTATGGCTACACCTTC.